These 2 T cell receptor beta chains share one sample of origin, sequenced in a study of cytomegalovirus exposure and HLA in healthy donors. Primers included in the PCR were 60 Vbeta and 13 Jbeta primers. Here immunoSEQ multiplex PCR was the method, and the copy in TCRdb shows in-frame clones only, minus some. The repertoire consists of about 76,000 clones, with 60% to 75% occurring once and the leading ten covering around 15%. Source material: PBMCs. The receptors were sampled from a middle-aged woman in good health and CMV-seropositive.

The V call is TRBV6-5, the J call TRBJ1-5; tentative D call: TRBD1 (6 bases). Between the trimmed V and J ends, which lost 6 bases and 9 bases, there was a span of 15 bases. This CDR3 is 13 amino acids long. Germline V gene sequence: CDR1 MNHEY, CDR2 SVGAGI. This CDR3 reads CASSKQGIAPQHF. The CDR3 nucleotides are TGTGCCAGCAGCAAACAGGGAATCGCGCCCCAGCATTTT.

This clone has only one observation. This sequence joins TRBV30 and TRBJ2-3; 9 nucleotides align to TRBD2. Germline V CDR1 and CDR2: GTSNPN, SVGIG (reference sequence). This CDR3 spans 15 amino acids. V was pared by 5 bases and J by 5 bases, with 11 bases of the junction left unmatched. This CDR3 is CAWHHEARGGDTQYF. The CDR3 region has the DNA TGTGCCTGGCACCACGAGGCGCGGGGGGGAGATACGCAGTATTTT.